This TCR beta chain was sequenced during a study of blood T cell repertoires in COVID-19. V lost 3 bases and J lost 6; bases outside the gene matches: 8. Germline V gives CDR1 SGHRS, CDR2 YFSETQ. This CDR3 has 15 amino acids. Data came from immunoSEQ multiplex PCR; TCRdb stores just in-frame clones and leaves some out. The sample gives 150,000 to 160,000 clones, roughly 83% of which show up once; 25% to 30% is in the top ten. The V gene is TRBV5-1, the J gene TRBJ2-1; the match to TRBD1 covers 8 bases. This sequence was found in a woman aged 55-69 years with acute or convalescent COVID-19. The specimen was peripheral blood. This CDR3 is CASSSADRGGNEQFF. The CDR3 DNA sequence: TGCGCCAGCAGCTCAGCTGACAGGGGTGGCAATGAGCAGTTCTTC.